The 17 T cell receptor beta chains given below trace back to one sample, sequenced in a study of T-cell memory formation after mild COVID-19. TCRdb re-analysed the 5' RACE reads in MiXCR, keeping a single row per CDR3 protein. The sample includes about 150,000 distinct CDR3 sequences, approximately 14% of them seen just once. The sample was PBMCs or a T cell subset sorted from them (not recorded which). The origin of the receptors is an adult woman who had mild COVID-19 (a few samples of this study predate the infection). Cell type and time point are not known.

J is TRBJ2-5 and V is TRBV29-1, with TRBD1 matching over 8 bases. J gave up 4 bases and V 2 bases, and 6 bases lay outside the gene matches. CDR1 is SQVTM, CDR2 ANQGSEA, per germline. The CDR3 sequence is 14 residues long. CDR3 in amino acids: CSVEPGQGRETQYF. The CDR3 nucleotides are TGCAGCGTTGAACCCGGACAGGGCAGAGAGACCCAGTACTTC.

There are a few counts of this clonotype. This chain links TRBV5-1 with TRBJ2-1; the match to TRBD1 covers 7 bases. J was trimmed by 3 bases and V by 0 bases; bases with no gene match: 0. Germline CDR1 SGHRS, CDR2 YFSETQ. CDR3 length: 14 residues. The CDR3 sequence is CASSLDRGYNEQFF. CDR3 bases: TGCGCCAGCAGCTTGGACAGGGGCTACAATGAGCAGTTCTTC.

This clonotype occurred a few times. This rearrangement joins TRBV29-1 to TRBJ2-4; D may be TRBD1 or TRBD2 (5 bases each). This CDR3 spans 13 amino acids. V shed 5 bases and J shed 7 bases, with 15 bases lying between them. Germline CDR1 reads SQVTM; CDR2 reads ANQGSEA. CDR3: CSVSGTAGNIQYF. CDR3 DNA sequence: TGCAGCGTTTCCGGGACGGCTGGGAACATTCAGTACTTC.

In its sample, this clonotype was seen many times. This rearrangement joins TRBV13 to TRBJ1-1; D is possibly TRBD1 (6 bases). There are 13 residues in the CDR3. Trimming removed 5 bases from V and 4 bases from J, with 11 bases in between. Germline CDR1 PRHDT, CDR2 FYEKMQ (reference sequence). The CDR3 DNA reads as TGTGCCAGCAGCCTCAGGGGTGGCACTGAAGCTTTCTTT. Protein product: CASSLRGGTEAFF.

This chain connects TRBV7-8 to TRBJ2-7; D is perhaps TRBD1 (6 bases). The germline gives CDR1 SGHVS, CDR2 FQNEAQ. V was trimmed by 5 bases and J by 3 bases, leaving 11 bases between them. CDR3 size: 13 residues. The CDR3 spells CASSQGIGYEQYF. DNA for the CDR3: TGTGCCAGCAGCCAGGGGATCGGCTACGAGCAGTACTTC.

The chain links TRBV14 to TRBJ1-2; unclear D gene. This CDR3 has 13 residues. V shed 2 bases and J shed 2 bases, with 6 bases lying between them. Germline values: CDR1 SGHDN, CDR2 FVKESK. The CDR3 DNA reads as TGTGCCAGCAGCCAACCGGTAAACTATGGCTACACCTTC. Translation gives CASSQPVNYGYTF.

This rearrangement joins TRBV30 to TRBJ2-1, with TRBD2 identical over 11 bases. CDR1 is GTSNPN, CDR2 SVGIG, per germline (reference sequence). After removal of 1 base from V and 15 bases from J, the junction contained 5 bases not matched to a gene. There are 12 residues in the CDR3. The CDR3 bases are TGTGCCTGGAGTGCCGCTAGCGGGAGGAGGTTCTTC. It is translated as CAWSAASGRRFF.

This clonotype has just a few counts. The rearrangement uses TRBV5-4 and TRBJ2-7, with TRBD1 matching over 7 bases. V trimming: 0 bases; J trimming: 3 bases; junction bases outside the gene matches: 6. Germline CDR1 is SGHNT and CDR2 is YYREEE (reference sequence). The CDR3 is 15 residues long. The CDR3 DNA reads as TGTGCCAGCAGCTTGGGACAGGGTCTGTTCTACGAGCAGTACTTC. Protein sequence: CASSLGQGLFYEQYF.

At least ten counts were recorded for this clonotype. The rearrangement joins TRBV12-3 or TRBV12-4 to TRBJ2-7, with D uncertain. The CDR3 sequence is 13 residues long. The V gene lost 5 bases and the J gene lost 3 bases, with 11 bases spanning the gap. CDR3 DNA sequence: TGTGCCAGCAGTCATACCCCGGGCTACGAGCAGTACTTC. It yields the protein CASSHTPGYEQYF.

This clonotype showed up just a few times. The rearrangement uses TRBV30 and TRBJ2-7; D may be TRBD1 or TRBD2 (5 bases each). Germline V CDR1 and CDR2: GTSNPN, SVGIG (reference sequence). The length of the CDR3 is 14 residues. V shed 4 bases and J shed 1 base, with 14 bases lying between them. Here the CDR3 reads CAWTGAARSYEQYF. The CDR3 region has the DNA TGTGCCTGGACCGGGGCGGCGAGGTCCTACGAGCAGTACTTC.

This chain joins TRBV12-3 or TRBV12-4 and TRBJ2-1; TRBD2 matches 9 bases. The CDR3 extends over 17 amino acids. Trimming cost V 6 bases and J 3 bases; bases outside gene matches: 12. CDR3: CASSFARGGGVYNEQFF. CDR3 coding DNA: TGTGCCAGCAGCTTCGCCCGCGGGGGGGGGGTCTACAATGAGCAGTTCTTC.

The genes are TRBV6-6 and TRBJ2-5; D perhaps matches TRBD2 (5 bases). V was trimmed by 5 bases and J by 5 bases, leaving 21 bases between them. Looked up from germline, CDR1 is MNHNY and CDR2 is SVGAGI (reference sequence). CDR3 size: 16 residues. DNA of the CDR3: TGTGCCAGCAGTAAACAGAGAACAGCGTGGGAGGAGACCCAGTACTTC. Translation: CASSKQRTAWEETQYF.

DNA of the CDR3: TGTGCCAGCAGCTTAGATGCTCGCGCCCAGTACTTC. Its protein is CASSLDARAQYF. The chain joins TRBV11-2 to TRBJ2-5; D is unresolved. The germline V gene has CDR1 SGHAT and CDR2 FQNNGV. The CDR3 runs 12 residues. V lost 0 bases to trimming and J lost 9 bases, with 8 bases between them.

This clonotype turned up a few times. The chain is built from TRBV5-4 and TRBJ2-3, with D unresolved. The CDR3 runs 13 residues. V gave up 3 bases and J gave up 7 bases, with 12 bases separating them. CDR1 and CDR2 (germline): SGHNT, YYREEE (reference sequence). CDR3 sequence reads: CASSSVLGNTQYF. Here the CDR3 DNA reads TGTGCCAGCAGCTCGGTCCTGGGAAATACGCAGTATTTT.

In this sample, this clonotype turned up a few times. CDR3 region: CATGPGTGAYEQYF. CDR3 coding DNA: TGCGCCACCGGTCCCGGGACAGGGGCTTACGAGCAGTACTTC. The chain carries TRBV5-1 and TRBJ2-7, with TRBD1 matching over 10 bases. Germline CDR1 reads SGHRS; CDR2 reads YFSETQ. The CDR3 consists of 14 residues. V dropped 9 bases and J dropped 4; count of bases not matched to a gene: 10.

This clonotype was counted at least ten times. CDR3 in amino acids: CASSLGGLAGGRKTQYF. CDR3 DNA sequence: TGTGCCAGCAGTTTAGGAGGACTAGCGGGGGGGCGGAAGACCCAGTACTTC. V gene TRBV12-3 or TRBV12-4 combines with J gene TRBJ2-5; 15 nucleotides line up with TRBD2. CDR3 size: 17 residues. V shed 1 base, J shed 6 bases, and the junction held 6 bases outside the gene matches.

In its sample, this clonotype was seen a few times. The chain couples TRBV2 to TRBJ2-2, with D uncertain. The ends were cut back, 0 bases at V and 5 bases at J, with 7 bases in the middle. Germline CDR1 is SNHLY and CDR2 is FYNNEI. The CDR3 consists of 14 residues. CDR3 sequence reads: CASSEARSTGELFF. DNA of the CDR3: TGTGCCAGCAGTGAAGCCCGATCAACCGGGGAGCTGTTTTTT.